Listed below are T cell receptor beta chains from one sample, sequenced in a study of human T cells and chemical hapten exposure. TCRdb re-derived calls from the RACE reads in MiXCR, one entry per CDR3 protein. Among about 80,000 distinct CDR3 sequences listed, 13% to 15% were seen once. The sample consisted of whole blood, taken in connection with sensitization to the hapten diphenylcyclopropenone (DPC). Receptors originate from a woman in her forties or fifties with alopecia areata. Some clones in this sample may be carry-over from other donors' samples. CDR3s include the opening cysteine and the closing phenylalanine or tryptophan. The order of the fields is J gene, CDR3 length, D gene, clone size, V gene, CDR3 DNA, CDR3 protein. D genes are given only for firm matches. Rows may omit the clone size; those that give it use once, few, many or a size class.

>TRBJ2-1|13|TRBD1|-|TRBV20-1
TGCAGTGCGGATAGGACAGGGATCGATGAGCAGTTCTTC
CSADRTGIDEQFF
>TRBJ2-4|15|-|-|TRBV2
TGTGCCAGCAGTGAGCAGGGGCTAGCCAAAAACATTCAGTACTTC
CASSEQGLAKNIQYF
>TRBJ2-5|13|-|few|TRBV20-1
TGCAGTGCTAGAGATCCGGGAGTAGAGACCCAGTACTTC
CSARDPGVETQYF
>TRBJ2-7|11|-|few|TRBV28
TGTGCCAGCAGTTCCCACTACGGGCAGTACTTC
CASSSHYGQYF
>TRBJ2-1|17|TRBD1|many|TRBV6-2/TRBV6-3
TGTGCCAGCAGCACATTCAGGGGGAGAGGGGGCCACAATGAGCAGTTCTTC
CASSTFRGRGGHNEQFF
>TRBJ1-6|14|TRBD1|-|TRBV6-2/TRBV6-3
TGTGCCAGCAGTCCCAGGGGGTCGGATTCACCCCTCCACTTT
CASSPRGSDSPLHF
>TRBJ2-7|13|-|few|TRBV7-8
TGTGCCAGCAGCTCCGGGGCCGCCGGCGAGCAGTACTTC
CASSSGAAGEQYF
>TRBJ2-1|14|TRBD2|-|TRBV12-3/TRBV12-4
TGTGCCAGCAGTTTCATGCGGGAGTACAATGAGCAGTTCTTC
CASSFMREYNEQFF
>TRBJ2-2|16|-|few|TRBV7-6
TGTGCCAGCAGCCCGCGGGTAGCGGTTACCACCGGGGAGCTGTTTTTT
CASSPRVAVTTGELFF
>TRBJ2-4|14|-|few|TRBV20-1
TGCAGTGCCGGGGACCATGGGGCCAAAAACATTCAGTACTTC
CSAGDHGAKNIQYF
>TRBJ2-7|11|TRBD2|many|TRBV29-1
TGCAGCGTTGTCCGCGGGAGCGAGCAGTACTTC
CSVVRGSEQYF
>TRBJ2-3|14|-|-|TRBV18
TGTGCCAGCTCACCAGGGCCCGCCACAGATACGCAGTATTTT
CASSPGPATDTQYF
>TRBJ2-6|15|-|few|TRBV19
TGTGCCAGTAGTTTCAGCAACTCTGGGGCCAACGTCCTGACTTTC
CASSFSNSGANVLTF
>TRBJ2-7|13|-|-|TRBV7-7
TGTGCCAGCAGCTTAGATGTGGTTGGCGAGCAGTACTTC
CASSLDVVGEQYF
>TRBJ1-3|14|TRBD1|few|TRBV12-3/TRBV12-4
TGTGCCAGCAGTCACACAGGGGCTGGAAACACCATATATTTT
CASSHTGAGNTIYF
>TRBJ2-2|14|-|few|TRBV5-5
TGTGCCAGCAGCACGTTACAGGGAACCGGGGAGCTGTTTTTT
CASSTLQGTGELFF
>TRBJ2-1|17|TRBD2|-|TRBV7-6
TGTGCCAGCAGCTTCGGTTCTTATGCGGGAGGTTACAATGAGCAGTTCTTC
CASSFGSYAGGYNEQFF
>TRBJ2-7|16|-|few|TRBV19
TGTGCCAGTAGTAATTTTATTCGACAGGTTAACCACGAGCAGTACTTC
CASSNFIRQVNHEQYF
>TRBJ2-5|15|-|-|TRBV7-2
TGTGCCAGCAGCCCGCAACAGGGAACCCAAGAGACCCAGTACTTC
CASSPQQGTQETQYF
>TRBJ2-5|14|-|many|TRBV11-2
TGTGCCAGCAGCTTGAACGTCTTCGGAGAGACCCAGTACTTC
CASSLNVFGETQYF
>TRBJ2-7|12|-|many|TRBV29-1
TGCAGCGTTGAGGGCACCACCTACGAGCAGTACTTC
CSVEGTTYEQYF
>TRBJ2-3|15|TRBD1|many|TRBV5-4
TGTGCCAGCAGCTTGGTTGGGACAGAGGGAGATACGCAGTATTTT
CASSLVGTEGDTQYF
>TRBJ2-3|16|TRBD2|once|TRBV28
TGTGCCAGCACCTCAAAACTAGCGGGAGGGGCAGATACGCAGTATTTT
CASTSKLAGGADTQYF
>TRBJ2-2|15|TRBD2|few|TRBV11-2
TGTGCCAGCAGCCGGGGACTAGCGGACACCGGGGAGCTGTTTTTT
CASSRGLADTGELFF
>TRBJ2-2|15|TRBD2|-|TRBV6-5
TGTGCCAGCATCAGGACTAGCAGCCCGCGCGGGGAGCTGTTTTTT
CASIRTSSPRGELFF
>TRBJ2-7|13|-|few|TRBV7-2
TGTGCCAGCAGCCACGGGCTGCAAGGAGAGCAGTACTTC
CASSHGLQGEQYF
>TRBJ2-7|12|-|-|TRBV12-3/TRBV12-4
TGTGCCAGCAGTCCACCGGCTTACGAGCAGTACTTC
CASSPPAYEQYF
>TRBJ1-2|14|-|-|TRBV28
TGTGCCAGCACCGGTGGACCTTACAACTATGGCTACACCTTC
CASTGGPYNYGYTF
>TRBJ2-5|13|-|few|TRBV9
TGTGCCAGCAGCGTAGAGTACCAAGAGACCCAGTACTTC
CASSVEYQETQYF
>TRBJ2-2|12|-|few|TRBV29-1
TGCAGCGCGATCCTGAACACCGGGGAGCTGTTTTTT
CSAILNTGELFF
>TRBJ2-7|15|-|once|TRBV27
TGTGCCAGCAGTTCACCGGGTCCAAAGTCGTACGTGCAGTACTTC
CASSSPGPKSYVQYF
>TRBJ2-1|13|-|few|TRBV7-9
TGTGCCAGCAGCTCATCCCTTGGCTGGGAGCAGTTCTTC
CASSSSLGWEQFF
>TRBJ1-1|14|-|few|TRBV6-1
TGTGCCAGCAGTGTTCTCGAGTTTCGGACTGAAGCTTTCTTT
CASSVLEFRTEAFF
>TRBJ2-4|22|TRBD2|-|TRBV30
TGTGCCTGGAGTTTGGCTCTAGCGGAGACCCGACTTACCTTCTTAGCCAAAAACATTCAGTACTTC
CAWSLALAETRLTFLAKNIQYF
>TRBJ1-1|9|-|many|TRBV29-1
TGCAGCGCTGACGGTGAAGCTTTCTTT
CSADGEAFF
>TRBJ2-1|15|-|-|TRBV6-1
TGTGCCAGTCTTGCGGCCGCGGGCTCCTACAATGAGCAGTTCTTC
CASLAAAGSYNEQFF
>TRBJ1-1|13|-|-|TRBV15
TGTGCCACCAGCAGTGGCCTGAACACTGAAGCTTTCTTT
CATSSGLNTEAFF
>TRBJ1-1|13|-|few|TRBV7-9
TGTGCCAGCAGCCAGCTGGTGAACACTGAAGCTTTCTTT
CASSQLVNTEAFF
>TRBJ2-2|11|-|few|TRBV11-2
TGTGCCAGCACTAGCACCCGGGAGCTGTTTTTT
CASTSTRELFF
>TRBJ1-1|14|-|few|TRBV5-1
TGCGCCAGCAGCTTTTTAGGGGCGGGCACTGAAGCTTTCTTT
CASSFLGAGTEAFF
>TRBJ1-1|14|-|-|TRBV5-1
TGCGCCAGCAGCTTTTCAACTGCTAACACTGAAGCTTTCTTT
CASSFSTANTEAFF
>TRBJ2-2|16|-|many|TRBV9
TGTGCCAGCACCCTTCGTGCGGGCCTAAACACCGGGGAGCTGTTTTTT
CASTLRAGLNTGELFF
>TRBJ1-2|12|-|-|TRBV29-1
TGCAGCGTTGAAGGTTCCAACTATGGCTACACCTTC
CSVEGSNYGYTF
>TRBJ1-6|17|TRBD1|-|TRBV20-1
TGCAGTGCTCCGCCCCCTGGGACAGGGGCGCTCGGCTCACCCCTCCACTTT
CSAPPPGTGALGSPLHF
>TRBJ2-7|12|-|-|TRBV28
TGTGCCAGCAACTCGGTCTTATACGAGCAGTACTTC
CASNSVLYEQYF
>TRBJ2-3|15|-|-|TRBV20-1
TGCAGTGCTAGACATTCTAGCTGGAGTTCAGATACGCAGTATTTT
CSARHSSWSSDTQYF
>TRBJ2-2|13|-|few|TRBV6-6
TGTGCCAGCAGAGTTAGCCCCCACCGGGAGCTGTTTTTT
CASRVSPHRELFF
>TRBJ1-3|15|-|few|TRBV10-3
TGTGCCATCAGGCGGACAGCGAGCTCTGGAAACACCATATATTTT
CAIRRTASSGNTIYF
>TRBJ1-2|14|TRBD1|-|TRBV10-3
TGTGCCATCAGCGGGACAGGGGGCGCCGATGGCTACACCTTC
CAISGTGGADGYTF
>TRBJ1-1|18|TRBD1|many|TRBV3-1
TGTGCCAGCAGCACAATTTCCGGGACAGGGAACCCAAACACTGAAGCTTTCTTT
CASSTISGTGNPNTEAFF
>TRBJ2-3|16|-|-|TRBV6-5
TGTGCCAGCAGTTACTCTCAGGGAAGGAGCACAGATACGCAGTATTTT
CASSYSQGRSTDTQYF